Below, 5 T cell receptor beta chains from the same sample are listed, as sequenced in a study of OX40 agonist ivuxolimab in advanced cancers. The protocol was immunoSEQ multiplex PCR, while the TCRdb copy is restricted to in-frame clones and leaves out a portion. Among about 70,000 clones, 89% were seen once, and the ten largest hold approximately 10%. The specimen comprised CD4+ or CD8+ T cells sorted from blood, sampled in a trial of the OX40 agonist ivuxolimab. Receptors were obtained from an adult with an advanced solid tumor such as melanoma, head and neck, liver or kidney cancer.

This sequence joins TRBV7-2 and TRBJ1-5; the D gene is possibly TRBD1 (6 bases). V gave up 2 bases and J gave up 4 bases, with 15 bases separating them. The CDR3 spans 16 residues. Germline CDR1 SGHTA, CDR2 FQGNSA. The CDR3 coding sequence is TGTGCCAGCAGCTTAAAGTCTGCAGGGACAAATCAGCCCCAGCATTTT. This gives the protein CASSLKSAGTNQPQHF.

The J gene is TRBJ1-4, the V gene TRBV5-8; 9 bases are a match to TRBD1. Germline V CDR1 and CDR2: SGHTS, YDEGEE. Trimming at V came to 4 bases and at J to 2 bases, leaving 3 bases not matched to a gene. The CDR3 runs 15 residues. CDR3: CASSPGTGTNEKLFF. As DNA, the CDR3 is TGTGCCAGCAGCCCGGGGACAGGGACTAATGAAAAACTGTTTTTT.

The chain couples TRBV5-5 to TRBJ1-2, with TRBD1 matching over 7 bases. From germline, CDR1 is SGHKS and CDR2 YYEKEE (reference sequence). V gave up 0 bases and J gave up 5 bases; unmatched junction bases: 4. The CDR3 spans 14 residues. The CDR3 region is CASSLDRGVYGYTF. In DNA, the CDR3 is TGTGCCAGCAGCTTGGACAGGGGAGTTTATGGCTACACCTTC.

This clone was found once. CDR3 loop: CASSLAAPGQGNSPLHF. The CDR3 nucleotides read TGTGCCAGCAGCTTAGCCGCCCCGGGACAGGGTAATTCACCCCTCCACTTT. The chain links TRBV7-3 to TRBJ1-6, with TRBD1 identical over 9 bases. This CDR3 is built from 17 residues. The V segment lost 2 bases and the J segment 6 bases; nucleotides outside the gene matches: 8. Germline V CDR1 and CDR2: SGHTA, FQGTGA.

The J gene is TRBJ2-3, the V gene TRBV4-2; 10 bases fit TRBD2. The germline gives CDR1 LGHNA, CDR2 YNFKEQ. This CDR3 spans 19 amino acids. Germline trimming cut 4 bases from V and 4 bases from J; bases unmatched to any gene: 17. The CDR3 sequence: CASSRGLADAGRRPDTQYF. CDR3 nucleotides: TGTGCCAGCAGCCGAGGACTAGCGGATGCGGGACGTCGACCAGATACGCAGTATTTT.